Reported below is one TCR beta chain. The repertoire was sequenced with immunoSEQ multiplex PCR; TCRdb's copy has only in-frame clones and lacks some. This sample yields approximately 80,000 clones, of which about 89% are seen a single time; about 0.41% belongs to the top ten. This record comes from a study of technical replicates of blood from a handful of donors. This CDR3 contains 14 residues. Germline assignment: CDR1 SQVTM and CDR2 ANQGSEA. With V trimmed by 6 bases and J by 6 bases, 10 bases remained unmatched. The TCR sequence derives from a human donor in good health. This chain uses TRBV29-1 with TRBJ2-1; 8 nucleotides match TRBD1. What was sequenced was T cells isolated from PBMCs. The DNA of the CDR3 is TGCAGCGTCAGGACCGGGACAGGTTCCAATGAGCAGTTCTTC. Translation gives CSVRTGTGSNEQFF.